Listed below are T cell receptor beta chains from one sample, sequenced in a study of blood T cell repertoires in COVID-19. The protocol was immunoSEQ multiplex PCR, while the TCRdb copy is restricted to in-frame clones and leaves out a portion. Among 300,000 to 400,000 clones listed, 70% to 90% were seen once. The specimen sequenced was peripheral blood. These receptor sequences come from a woman aged 25 to 39 with COVID-19, enrolled during active disease. The CDR3 runs from the conserved cysteine through the conserved F or W. The order of the fields is D gene, J gene, V gene, CDR3 length, clone size, CDR3 protein, CDR3 DNA. The D gene is left open where the match is weak. Size values are once, few and many counts, or a class for expanded clones, and some rows have none.

>TRBD2|TRBJ2-2|TRBV11-3|17|.
CASSPGTSGGKTGELFF
TGTGCCAGCAGCCCGGGGACTAGCGGGGGAAAAACCGGGGAGCTGTTTTTT
>.|TRBJ1-6|TRBV19|13|.
CASSIGRGSPLHF
TGTGCCAGTAGTATAGGGAGGGGTTCACCCCTCCACTTT
>.|TRBJ1-1|TRBV29-1|14|.
CSVEPGGMNTEAFF
TGCAGCGTTGAGCCAGGAGGGATGAACACTGAAGCTTTCTTT
>.|TRBJ2-5|TRBV27|13|.
CASSFKGEETQYF
TGTGCCAGCAGTTTTAAGGGAGAAGAGACCCAGTACTTC
>TRBD1|TRBJ2-1|TRBV11-1|14|.
CASSLGTGSNEQFF
TGTGCCAGCAGCTTGGGGACAGGGTCCAATGAGCAGTTCTTC
>.|TRBJ1-1|TRBV18|13|.
CASLQGRDTEAFF
TGTGCCAGCCTCCAGGGGCGGGACACTGAAGCTTTCTTT
>TRBD1|TRBJ1-1|TRBV28|16|.
CASNPFGQGVSTEAFF
TGTGCCAGCAACCCCTTCGGACAGGGGGTTTCCACTGAAGCTTTCTTT
>.|TRBJ1-1|TRBV7-9|12|.
CASSLGVAEAFF
TGTGCCAGCAGCTTAGGCGTAGCTGAAGCTTTCTTT
>TRBD2|TRBJ2-5|TRBV27|18|.
CASSFGSSGGEYQETQYF
TGTGCCAGCAGTTTTGGGTCTAGCGGGGGGGAGTACCAAGAGACCCAGTACTTC
>.|TRBJ2-5|TRBV19|14|once
CASSPGTIRETQYF
TGTGCCAGTAGTCCTGGGACAATCAGGGAGACCCAGTACTTC
>.|TRBJ1-6|TRBV15|17|.
CATSRGGASGPNSPLHF
TGTGCCACCAGCAGAGGGGGGGCTAGCGGTCCAAATTCACCCCTCCACTTT
>.|TRBJ1-3|TRBV13|14|.
CASSSTGPGNTIYF
TGTGCCAGCAGCTCCACAGGGCCTGGAAACACCATATATTTT
>.|TRBJ1-2|TRBV11-2|13|.
CASSLAYGYGYTF
TGTGCCAGCAGCTTAGCTTACGGCTATGGCTACACCTTC
>.|TRBJ2-1|TRBV30|12|.
CAWSVLHNEQFF
TGTGCCTGGAGTGTACTCCACAATGAGCAGTTCTTC
>TRBD2|TRBJ2-4|TRBV2|16|.
CASSASSGVAKNIQYF
TGTGCCAGCAGTGCCTCTAGCGGGGTGGCCAAAAACATTCAGTACTTC
>.|TRBJ1-3|TRBV2|14|.
CAIRRETHGNTIYF
TGTGCCATCCGCAGGGAAACCCACGGAAACACCATATATTTT
>.|TRBJ1-4|TRBV9|15|.
CASSPRQSTNEKLFF
TGTGCCAGCAGCCCCCGACAGTCAACTAATGAAAAACTGTTTTTT
>.|TRBJ2-3|TRBV7-5|15|.
CARSKLAGGADTQYF
TGTGCCAGAAGCAAACTAGCGGGGGGGGCAGATACGCAGTATTTT
>TRBD1|TRBJ1-4|TRBV19|16|once
CASSISPDRGREKLFF
TGTGCCAGTAGTATATCTCCGGACAGGGGGAGGGAAAAACTGTTTTTT
>TRBD2|TRBJ2-5|TRBV20-1|17|.
CSASWLAGDPYQETQYF
TGCAGTGCTAGTTGGCTAGCGGGGGACCCTTACCAAGAGACCCAGTACTTC
>.|TRBJ1-1|TRBV7-3|13|.
CASSLGVDTEAFF
TGTGCCAGCAGCTTAGGAGTCGACACTGAAGCTTTCTTT
>.|TRBJ2-3|TRBV15|15|.
CATSRVGRMRDTQYF
TGTGCCACCAGCAGAGTTGGTCGGATGAGGGATACGCAGTATTTT
>TRBD1|TRBJ2-1|TRBV6-6|15|.
CASSYGGQKLNEQFF
TGTGCCAGCAGTTACGGGGGACAGAAATTGAATGAGCAGTTCTTC
>TRBD2|TRBJ2-7|TRBV7-9|13|.
CASSSSAGREQYF
TGTGCCAGCAGCTCCTCGGCCGGGAGGGAGCAGTACTTC
>.|TRBJ1-1|TRBV6-1|15|.
CASSEGPGWNTEAFF
TGTGCCAGCAGTGAAGGGCCAGGGTGGAACACTGAAGCTTTCTTT
>TRBD1|TRBJ2-7|TRBV29-1|12|once
CSARDRHYEQYF
TGCAGCGCCCGGGACAGACACTACGAGCAGTACTTC
>.|TRBJ1-3|TRBV6-1|15|.
CASSDRTARGNTIYF
TGTGCCAGCAGTGATAGGACTGCTCGCGGAAACACCATATATTTT
>.|TRBJ1-1|TRBV5-1|16|.
CASSLVVTGPNTEAFF
TGCGCCAGCAGCTTGGTAGTAACAGGACCGAACACTGAAGCTTTCTTT
>TRBD1|TRBJ2-1|TRBV18|15|.
CASSSVGQGPNEQFF
TGTGCCAGCTCATCCGTGGGACAGGGACCCAATGAGCAGTTCTTC
>TRBD1|TRBJ1-2|TRBV7-2|13|.
CASSVTGGNGYTF
TGTGCCAGCAGCGTAACAGGGGGCAATGGCTACACCTTC
>.|TRBJ2-7|TRBV29-1|15|.
CSVGGGQGASYEQYF
TGCAGCGTAGGAGGAGGGCAGGGCGCCTCCTACGAGCAGTACTTC
>.|TRBJ1-1|TRBV19|16|.
CASSISVAGMNTEAFF
TGTGCCAGTAGTATTTCCGTGGCAGGGATGAACACTGAAGCTTTCTTT
>TRBD1|TRBJ1-1|TRBV5-1|14|.
CASRGQGAVTEAFF
TGCGCCAGCCGCGGACAGGGGGCGGTCACTGAAGCTTTCTTT
>.|TRBJ1-5|TRBV28|15|few
CASRQAHRANQPQHF
TGTGCCAGCAGGCAAGCCCACAGGGCTAACCAGCCCCAGCATTTT
>.|TRBJ2-7|TRBV19|15|few
CASRSSGHPLGEQYF
TGTGCCAGCCGCAGCTCGGGACACCCGCTGGGGGAGCAGTACTTC
>TRBD1|TRBJ2-4|TRBV18|16|.
CASSPPWGQGGGIQYF
TGTGCCAGCTCACCACCCTGGGGACAGGGTGGTGGAATTCAGTACTTC
>TRBD2|TRBJ2-2|TRBV6-6|16|once
CASSYSTGGPTGELFF
TGTGCCAGCAGTTACTCGACGGGGGGGCCCACCGGGGAGCTGTTTTTT
>.|TRBJ2-2|TRBV7-9|14|few
CASSLLAYTGELFF
TGTGCCAGCAGCTTATTAGCCTACACCGGGGAGCTGTTTTTT
>TRBD1|TRBJ1-4|TRBV15|15|once
CATSRGDRENEKLFF
TGTGCCACCAGCAGAGGAGACAGGGAGAATGAAAAACTGTTTTTT
>TRBD1|TRBJ1-2|TRBV6-4|15|once
CASSGPGQGPVGYTF
TGTGCCAGCAGTGGCCCGGGACAGGGACCTGTCGGCTACACCTTC
>.|TRBJ1-6|TRBV4-2|18|.
CASSQDWGQVSYNSPLHF
TGTGCCAGCAGCCAAGATTGGGGGCAGGTATCCTATAATTCACCCCTCCACTTT
>TRBD2|TRBJ2-5|TRBV5-1|17|few
CASSLTSGFSLQETQYF
TGCGCCAGCAGCTTGACTAGCGGGTTTAGCTTACAAGAGACCCAGTACTTC
>TRBD2|TRBJ2-3|TRBV6-2/TRBV6-3|14|.
CASSEGGGADTQYF
TGTGCCAGCAGTGAGGGCGGGGGGGCAGATACGCAGTATTTT
>.|TRBJ1-5|TRBV7-2|18|.
CASSLGAGNSGVNQPQHF
TGTGCCAGCAGCTTAGGGGCCGGGAATTCAGGGGTCAATCAGCCCCAGCATTTT